A selection of T cell receptor beta chains follows, all from one sample in a study of cytomegalovirus exposure and HLA in healthy donors. Generated by immunoSEQ multiplex PCR, the TCRdb table keeps only in-frame clones and is missing some. The sample yields 150,000 to 200,000 clones, around 88% seen once. Sequences were obtained from PBMCs. These receptors were taken from a woman between 18 and 29 years old in good health and CMV-seronegative. Each CDR3 is given without its conserved first and last residue. Each record gives: CDR3 protein, V gene, J gene.

CDR3: ASSEWGGRAF
V: TRBV10-2
J: TRBJ1-1

CDR3: ASSDTSAQDYGFYNEQF
V: TRBV7-6
J: TRBJ2-1

CDR3: ASSERGGQLAEQPQH
V: TRBV2
J: TRBJ1-5

CDR3: ASSLVRGPGANVLT
V: TRBV5-8
J: TRBJ2-6

CDR3: ASSQEWSGSTDTQY
V: TRBV4-3
J: TRBJ2-3

CDR3: AISESSGAL
V: TRBV10-3
J: TRBJ2-7

CDR3: ASSLTGGPPEAF
V: TRBV27
J: TRBJ1-1

CDR3: ASGRGQGGTEAF
V: TRBV27
J: TRBJ1-1

CDR3: ASSEVAGMNYGYT
V: TRBV6-1
J: TRBJ1-2

CDR3: ASGFGTSINEQF
V: TRBV12-5
J: TRBJ2-1

CDR3: ASSDRGENTQY
V: TRBV6-4
J: TRBJ2-3

CDR3: AWSAIPGRNEKLF
V: TRBV30
J: TRBJ1-4

CDR3: ASSFSGTSGGFIWD
V: TRBV7-9
J: TRBJ2-7

CDR3: ASSLYPGGAYEQY
V: TRBV7-3
J: TRBJ2-7

CDR3: ASRYRDREGYEQF
V: TRBV27
J: TRBJ2-1

CDR3: ASSEARGPNQPQH
V: TRBV6-1
J: TRBJ1-5

CDR3: ASRESFEAF
V: TRBV2
J: TRBJ1-1

CDR3: ASSPSPGNTIY
V: TRBV18
J: TRBJ1-3

CDR3: ASSHRTVPRKIQETQY
V: TRBV7-8
J: TRBJ2-5

CDR3: ASSPLGDQPQH
V: TRBV18
J: TRBJ1-5

CDR3: ASSLGQGVAEQY
V: TRBV7-6
J: TRBJ2-7

CDR3: ASSSRTVTSTDTQY
V: TRBV27
J: TRBJ2-3

CDR3: ASSYRPGSGEQF
V: TRBV6-5
J: TRBJ2-1

CDR3: ASSLGDRGREQY
V: TRBV7-6
J: TRBJ2-7

CDR3: ASSLNSRGHLTEQY
V: TRBV7-6
J: TRBJ2-7

CDR3: ASSGTGTGNEKLF
V: TRBV5-1
J: TRBJ1-4

CDR3: ASSLYRTYEQY
V: TRBV7-2
J: TRBJ2-7

CDR3: AISGQSYEQY
V: TRBV10-3
J: TRBJ2-7

CDR3: ASSLLWQGVNEQY
V: TRBV7-9
J: TRBJ2-7

CDR3: ASSPGQRLGEQF
V: TRBV7-9
J: TRBJ2-1

CDR3: ASSLVRSGELF
V: TRBV11-2
J: TRBJ2-2

CDR3: ASSRDRGYEQY
V: TRBV6-5
J: TRBJ2-7

CDR3: ASSQGQGGWAEAF
V: TRBV5-4
J: TRBJ1-1

CDR3: ASSFQTSGGATDTQY
V: TRBV5-1
J: TRBJ2-3

CDR3: ASSVEALNSPLH
V: TRBV7-9
J: TRBJ1-6

CDR3: ASSLTGSAGYT
V: TRBV6-1
J: TRBJ1-2

CDR3: ASSFRASGMDEQF
V: TRBV7-6
J: TRBJ2-1

CDR3: ASSSQGGYGYT
V: TRBV19
J: TRBJ1-2

CDR3: ASSPRTENTEAF
V: TRBV9
J: TRBJ1-1